This T cell receptor beta chain is from a study of T cells in Graves' hyperthyroidism and ophthalmopathy. General study results and limits: With a median lead of 6.5 months before onset, the model predicted ophthalmopathy. Appearing also in blood were most of the thyroid clonotypes expanded above 0.001.

Each patient was aged 18 to 65 and had newly diagnosed hyperthyroidism of under 2 months' duration. Researchers barred patients who had uncontrolled infection, other autoimmune disease, pregnancy or lactation. CDR1 and CDR2 (germline): SQVTM, ANQGSEA. The V and J ends lost 4 bases and 5 bases, in that order; junction bases with no gene match: 5. This CDR3 comprises 13 residues. This clonotype has ten or more counts. The antigen remains unidentified. RNA transcripts served as the template for amplifying TCR beta CDR3 regions. The HTBI primer set was used in a first-round RT-PCR of the TCR CDR3. TCRdb re-derived calls from the multiplex PCR reads in MiXCR, one entry per CDR3 protein. This repertoire shows a few hundred thousand distinct CDR3 sequences, 46% found once; its top ten account for about 8.3%.

The chain links TRBV29-1 to TRBJ1-1, with 9 bases matching TRBD1. The sample consisted of peripheral blood or thyroid tissue (not recorded which). The source of this sequence is a woman younger than 35 with Graves' hyperthyroidism. The CDR3 reads CSVADRGETEAFF. In DNA form, the CDR3 reads TGCAGCGTTGCCGACAGGGGGGAAACTGAAGCTTTCTTT.